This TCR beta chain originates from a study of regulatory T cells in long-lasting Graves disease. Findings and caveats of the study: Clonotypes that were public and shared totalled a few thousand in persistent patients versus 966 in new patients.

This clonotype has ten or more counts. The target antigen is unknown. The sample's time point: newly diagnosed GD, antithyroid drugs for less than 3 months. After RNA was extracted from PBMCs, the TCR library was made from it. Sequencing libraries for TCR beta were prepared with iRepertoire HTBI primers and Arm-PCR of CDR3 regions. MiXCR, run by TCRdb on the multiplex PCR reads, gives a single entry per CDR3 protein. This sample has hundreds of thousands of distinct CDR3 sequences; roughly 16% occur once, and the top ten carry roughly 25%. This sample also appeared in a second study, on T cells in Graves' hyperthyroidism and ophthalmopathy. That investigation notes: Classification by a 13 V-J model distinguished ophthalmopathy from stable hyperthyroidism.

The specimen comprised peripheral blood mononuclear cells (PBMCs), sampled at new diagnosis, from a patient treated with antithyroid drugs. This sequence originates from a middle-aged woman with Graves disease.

The CDR3 reads CALGQEARKGGYTF. The CDR3 DNA is TGTGCCTTAGGACAGGAAGCGCGCAAGGGGGGCTACACCTTC. The chain carries TRBV28 and TRBJ1-2; 7 positions agree with TRBD1. This CDR3 comprises 14 residues. Trimming cost V 11 bases and J 8 bases; bases outside gene matches: 17. The germline V gene encodes CDR1 MDHEN and CDR2 SYDVKM.